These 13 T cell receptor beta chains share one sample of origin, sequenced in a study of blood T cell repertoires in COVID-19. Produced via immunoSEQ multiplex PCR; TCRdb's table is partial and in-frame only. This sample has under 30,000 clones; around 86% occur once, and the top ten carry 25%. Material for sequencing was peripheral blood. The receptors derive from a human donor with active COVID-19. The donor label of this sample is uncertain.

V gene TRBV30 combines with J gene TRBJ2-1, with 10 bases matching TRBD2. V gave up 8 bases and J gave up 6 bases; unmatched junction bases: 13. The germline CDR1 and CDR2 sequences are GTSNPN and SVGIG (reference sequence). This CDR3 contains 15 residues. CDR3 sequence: CAGQILAGAINEQFF. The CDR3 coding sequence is TGTGCCGGACAAATTCTAGCGGGGGCGATCAATGAGCAGTTCTTC.

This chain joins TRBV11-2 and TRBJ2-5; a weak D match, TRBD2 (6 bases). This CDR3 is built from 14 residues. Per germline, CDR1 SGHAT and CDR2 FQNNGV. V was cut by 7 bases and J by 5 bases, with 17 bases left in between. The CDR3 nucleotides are TGTGCCAGCAACAGAAACGGGGGTTGGGAGACCCAGTACTTC. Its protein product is CASNRNGGWETQYF.

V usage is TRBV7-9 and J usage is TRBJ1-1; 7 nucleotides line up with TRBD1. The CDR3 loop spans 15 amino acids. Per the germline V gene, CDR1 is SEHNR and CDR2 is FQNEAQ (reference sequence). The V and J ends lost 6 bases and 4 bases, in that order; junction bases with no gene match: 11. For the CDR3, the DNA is TGTGCCAGCAGACCGACAGGGATGACGGGCACTGAAGCTTTCTTT. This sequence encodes CASRPTGMTGTEAFF.

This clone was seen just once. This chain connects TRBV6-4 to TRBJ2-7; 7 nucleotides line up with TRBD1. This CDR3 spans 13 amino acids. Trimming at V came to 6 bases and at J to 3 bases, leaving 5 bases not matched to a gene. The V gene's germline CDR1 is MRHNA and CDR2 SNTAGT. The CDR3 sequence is CASRRDSCYEQYF. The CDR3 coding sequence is TGTGCCAGCAGGAGGGACAGCTGCTACGAGCAGTACTTC.

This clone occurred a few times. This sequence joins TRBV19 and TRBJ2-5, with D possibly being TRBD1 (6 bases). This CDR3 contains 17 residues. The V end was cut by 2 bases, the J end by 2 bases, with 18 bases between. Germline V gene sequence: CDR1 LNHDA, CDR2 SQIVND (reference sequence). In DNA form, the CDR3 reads TGTGCCAGTAGTATACCTTTTGGCGGCAGGGGACAAGAGACCCAGTACTTC. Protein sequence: CASSIPFGGRGQETQYF.

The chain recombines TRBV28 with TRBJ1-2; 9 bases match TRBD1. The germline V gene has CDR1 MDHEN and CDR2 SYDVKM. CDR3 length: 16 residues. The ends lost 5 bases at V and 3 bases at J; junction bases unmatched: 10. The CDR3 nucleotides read TGTGCCAGCAGTCCCCCGCCGGGACAGGGAGACTATGGCTACACCTTC. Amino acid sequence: CASSPPPGQGDYGYTF.

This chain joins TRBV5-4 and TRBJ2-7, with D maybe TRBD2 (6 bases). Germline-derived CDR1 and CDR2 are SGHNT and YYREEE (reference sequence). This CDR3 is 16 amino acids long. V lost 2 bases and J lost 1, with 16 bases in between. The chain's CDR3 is CASSFLYSGGSYEQYF. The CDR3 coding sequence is TGTGCCAGCAGCTTCCTTTACTCCGGGGGATCCTACGAGCAGTACTTC.

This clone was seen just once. The CDR3 spells CASSLRLAGQETQYF. The CDR3 DNA is TGTGCCAGCAGCTTGAGACTAGCGGGGCAAGAGACCCAGTACTTC. This chain joins TRBV5-4 and TRBJ2-5; 11 nucleotides align to TRBD2. The CDR3 consists of 15 residues. J lost 2 bases, V lost 1 base, and 1 base had no gene match. Germline V lookup: CDR1 SGHNT, CDR2 YYREEE (reference sequence).

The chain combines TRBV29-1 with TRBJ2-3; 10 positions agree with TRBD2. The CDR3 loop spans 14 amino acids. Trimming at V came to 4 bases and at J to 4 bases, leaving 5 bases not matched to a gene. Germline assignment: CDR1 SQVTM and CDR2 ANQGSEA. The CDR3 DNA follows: TGCAGCGTTGTCCCTAGCGGGAGTGCAGATACGCAGTATTTT. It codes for CSVVPSGSADTQYF.

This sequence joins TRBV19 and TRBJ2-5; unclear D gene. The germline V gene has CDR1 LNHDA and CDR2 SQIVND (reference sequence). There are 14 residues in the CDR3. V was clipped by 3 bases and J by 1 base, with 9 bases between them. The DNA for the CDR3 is TGTGCCAGTAGTATTAGTCGCGGCCAAGAGACCCAGTACTTC. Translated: CASSISRGQETQYF.

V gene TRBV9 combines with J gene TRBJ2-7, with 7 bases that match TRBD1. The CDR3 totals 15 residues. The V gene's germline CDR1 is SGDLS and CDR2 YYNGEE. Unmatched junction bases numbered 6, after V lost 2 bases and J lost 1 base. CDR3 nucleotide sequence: TGTGCCAGCAGCGTCCGGGACAGTCTATCCTACGAGCAGTACTTC. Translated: CASSVRDSLSYEQYF.

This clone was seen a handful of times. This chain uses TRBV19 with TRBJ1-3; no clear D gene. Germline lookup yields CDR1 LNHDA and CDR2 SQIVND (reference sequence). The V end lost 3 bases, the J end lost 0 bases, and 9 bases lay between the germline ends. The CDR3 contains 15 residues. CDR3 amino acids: CASSMVAVSGNTIYF. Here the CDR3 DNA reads TGTGCCAGTAGTATGGTGGCAGTCTCTGGAAACACCATATATTTT.

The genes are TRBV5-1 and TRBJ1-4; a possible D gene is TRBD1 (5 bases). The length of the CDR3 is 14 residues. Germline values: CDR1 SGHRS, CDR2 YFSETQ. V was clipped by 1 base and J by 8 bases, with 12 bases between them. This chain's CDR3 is CASSLLRDGEKLFF. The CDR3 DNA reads TGCGCCAGCAGCTTGCTCAGGGATGGGGAAAAACTGTTTTTT.